This record covers a single TCR beta chain. The data belong to a study of chemoradiotherapy in HPV16-positive cancers. Germline lookup yields CDR1 SGHNT and CDR2 YYREEE (reference sequence). This CDR3 has 15 amino acids. Trimming removed 4 bases from V and 0 bases from J, with 12 bases in between. Method: immunoSEQ multiplex PCR; TCRdb's copy keeps in-frame clones and lacks some. The sample consists of about 15,000 clones, 60% to 80% of them appearing once. Over chemoradiotherapy, repertoires were sampled more than once. Sampling was done from a patient who underwent chemoradiotherapy. J is TRBJ2-3 and V is TRBV5-4; D ambiguous. The sequence came from a human donor with HPV-associated anogenital cancer. The CDR3 region has the DNA TGTGCCAGCAGCCAGGACCTCGTTAGCACAGATACGCAGTATTTT. It encodes CASSQDLVSTDTQYF.